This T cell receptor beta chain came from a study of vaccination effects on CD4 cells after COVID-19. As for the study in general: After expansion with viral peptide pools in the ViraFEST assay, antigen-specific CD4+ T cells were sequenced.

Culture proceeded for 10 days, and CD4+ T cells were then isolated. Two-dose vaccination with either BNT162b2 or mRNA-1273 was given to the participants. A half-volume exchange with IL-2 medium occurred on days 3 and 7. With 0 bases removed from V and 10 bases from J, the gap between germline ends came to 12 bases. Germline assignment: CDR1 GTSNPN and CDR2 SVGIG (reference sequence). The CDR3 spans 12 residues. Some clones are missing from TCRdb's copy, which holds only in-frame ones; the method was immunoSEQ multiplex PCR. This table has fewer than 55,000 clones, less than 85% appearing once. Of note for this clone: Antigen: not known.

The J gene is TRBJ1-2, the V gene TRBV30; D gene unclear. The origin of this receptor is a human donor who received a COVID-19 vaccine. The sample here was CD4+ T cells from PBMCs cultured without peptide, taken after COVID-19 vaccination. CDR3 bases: TGTGCCTGGAGTGTAGCGAAGGCTGTCTACACCTTC. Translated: CAWSVAKAVYTF. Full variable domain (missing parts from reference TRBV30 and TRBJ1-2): SQTIHQWPATLVQPVGSPLSLECTVEGTSNPNLYWYRQAAGRGLQLLFYSVGIGQISSEVPQNLSASRPQDRQFILSSKKLLLSDSGFYLCAWSVAKAVYTFGSGTRLTVV.